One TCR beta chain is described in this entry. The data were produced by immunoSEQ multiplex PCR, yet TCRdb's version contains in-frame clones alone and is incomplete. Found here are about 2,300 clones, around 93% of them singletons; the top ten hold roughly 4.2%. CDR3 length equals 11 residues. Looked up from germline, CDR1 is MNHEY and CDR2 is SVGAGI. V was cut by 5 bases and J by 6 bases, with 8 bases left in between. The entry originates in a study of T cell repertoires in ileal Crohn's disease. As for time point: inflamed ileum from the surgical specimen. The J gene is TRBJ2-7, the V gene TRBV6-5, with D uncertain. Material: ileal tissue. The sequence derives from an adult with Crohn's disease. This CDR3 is CASSERFEQYF. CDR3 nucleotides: TGTGCCAGCAGTGAACGGTTCGAGCAGTACTTC.